One sample yielded the 8 T cell receptor beta chains listed below, sequenced in a study of T cells in severe cutaneous drug reactions (dated by TCRdb to the late 2010s). Sequencing was performed on an Illumina MiSeq. For both bulk and single-cell sequencing, libraries were prepared with the iRepertoire multiplex PCR system using TCR subtype-specific primers. TCRdb reprocessed the public reads and reports one entry per CDR3 protein sequence, without DNA. The sample's records list 7,000 or so distinct CDR3 sequences. Around a third of the sample lies in the top ten. Sequenced donors were patients with carbamazepine-induced Stevens-Johnson syndrome or toxic epidermal necrolysis (CBZ-SJS/TEN). The sequenced sample consisted of cells from a skin blister. The intended sense of this specimen's cell subset or site label: unsorted cells from skin lesion blisters. These receptors originate from a human donor with toxic epidermal necrolysis, a severe cutaneous drug reaction.

This clonotype is medium-sized by frequency. The chain couples TRBV9 to TRBJ2-4; with no DNA, the TCRdb D assignment of TRBD1 cannot be verified. The germline CDR1 and CDR2 sequences are SGDLS and YYNGEE. The CDR3 is made up of 13 amino acids. CDR3 in amino acids: CASSTGFGNIQYF.

This rearrangement joins TRBV28 to TRBJ2-7. Germline lookup yields CDR1 MDHEN and CDR2 SYDVKM. This CDR3 is 12 amino acids long. The CDR3 protein is CASSRSRREQYF.

This chain uses TRBV18 with TRBJ1-1. This CDR3 has 12 amino acids. Germline CDR1 reads KGHSH; CDR2 reads LQKENI. CDR3: CASSQGDTEAFF. Filled out from reference TRBV18 and TRBJ1-1, the complete variable domain reads NAGVMQNPRHLVRRRGQEARLRCSPMKGHSHVYWYRQLPEEGLKFMVYLQKENIIDESGMPKERFSAEFPKEGPSILRIQQVVRGDSAAYFCASSQGDTEAFFGQGTRLTVV.

By frequency, this clonotype registers medium-sized (0.01 to 0.1%). The rearrangement uses TRBV28 and TRBJ2-7. The V gene's germline CDR1 is MDHEN and CDR2 SYDVKM. The CDR3 consists of 13 residues. The CDR3: CASSLVRFFEQYF. The variable domain in full, completed from reference TRBV28 and TRBJ2-7, reads DVKVTQSSRYLVKRTGEKVFLECVQDMDHENMFWYRQDPGLGLRLIYFSYDVKMKEKGDIPEGYSVSREKKERFSLILESASTNQTSMYLCASSLVRFFEQYFGPGTRLTVT.

CDR3 residues: CASSSFALGTDFYNEQFF. This chain connects TRBV27 to TRBJ2-1; the D call from TCRdb, TRBD1, cannot be confirmed without DNA. Germline V gene sequence: CDR1 MNHEY, CDR2 SMNVEV (reference sequence). The CDR3 is 18 residues long.

The V call is TRBV6-1, the J call TRBJ2-5; TCRdb names TRBD1, which stays unverified in the absence of DNA. Germline assignment: CDR1 MNHNS and CDR2 SASEGT. The CDR3 consists of 15 residues. The CDR3 loop is CASSVGTGGEETQYF.

V is TRBV6-5 and J is TRBJ1-1; checking the TCRdb D call of TRBD1 is not possible without DNA. CDR1 MNHEY and CDR2 SVGAGI come from the germline V gene. The CDR3 is made up of 14 amino acids. CDR3 amino acids: CASSRAPGTSEAFF.

The rearrangement uses TRBV5-1 and TRBJ2-1; TCRdb picks TRBD2, but there is no DNA to check that call. CDR1 and CDR2 from the germline V gene are SGHRS and YFSETQ. The CDR3 runs to 16 residues. CDR3 region: CASSAPGLVSYNEQFF.